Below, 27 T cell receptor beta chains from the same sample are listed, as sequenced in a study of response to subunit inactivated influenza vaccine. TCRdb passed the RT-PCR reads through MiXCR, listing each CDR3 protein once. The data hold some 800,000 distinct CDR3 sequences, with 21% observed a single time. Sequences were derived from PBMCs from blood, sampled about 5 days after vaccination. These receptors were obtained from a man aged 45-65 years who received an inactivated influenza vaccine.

CDR3 region: CASSPGEYSNQPQHF. The CDR3 DNA follows: TGCGCCAGCAGCCCGGGGGAGTATAGCAATCAGCCCCAGCATTTT. This rearrangement joins TRBV5-1 to TRBJ1-5, with D perhaps TRBD1 (5 bases). CDR1 is SGHRS and CDR2 is YFSETQ in the germline V gene. The V gene lost 4 bases and the J gene lost 0 bases, with 11 bases spanning the gap. CDR3 length: 15 residues.

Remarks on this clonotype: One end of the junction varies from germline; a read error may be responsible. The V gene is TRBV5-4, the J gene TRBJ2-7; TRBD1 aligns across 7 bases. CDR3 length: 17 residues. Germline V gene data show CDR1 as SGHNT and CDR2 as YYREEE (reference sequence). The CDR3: CASSGKRGPGPSYELYF. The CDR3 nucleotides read TGTGCCAGCAGCGGAAAGAGGGGGCCCGGGCCCTCCTACGAGCTGTACTTC.

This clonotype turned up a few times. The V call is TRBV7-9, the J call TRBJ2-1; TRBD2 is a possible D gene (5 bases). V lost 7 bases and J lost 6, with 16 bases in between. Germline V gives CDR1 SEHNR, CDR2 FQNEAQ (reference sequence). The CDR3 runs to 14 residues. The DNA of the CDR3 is TGTGCCAGCAAGAGGAGGACTGGCCCCAATGAGCAGTTCTTC. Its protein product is CASKRRTGPNEQFF.

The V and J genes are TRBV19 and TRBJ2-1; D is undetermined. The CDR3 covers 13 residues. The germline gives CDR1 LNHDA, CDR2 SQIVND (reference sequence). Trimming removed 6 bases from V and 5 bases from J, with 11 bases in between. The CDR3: CASRTGTDNEQFF. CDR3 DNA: TGTGCCAGTAGAACGGGCACCGACAATGAGCAGTTCTTC.

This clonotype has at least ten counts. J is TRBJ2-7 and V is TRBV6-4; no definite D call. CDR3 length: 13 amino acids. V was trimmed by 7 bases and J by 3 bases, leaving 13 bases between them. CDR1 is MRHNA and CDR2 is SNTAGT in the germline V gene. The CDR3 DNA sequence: TGTGCCAGCACGCCTTTGCCCGACTACGAGCAGTACTTC. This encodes CASTPLPDYEQYF.

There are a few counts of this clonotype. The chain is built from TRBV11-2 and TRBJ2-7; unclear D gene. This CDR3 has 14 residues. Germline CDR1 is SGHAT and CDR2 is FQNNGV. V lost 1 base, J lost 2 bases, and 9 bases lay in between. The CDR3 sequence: CASSLGRATYEQYF. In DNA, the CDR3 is TGTGCCAGCAGCTTAGGTCGGGCGACCTACGAGCAGTACTTC.

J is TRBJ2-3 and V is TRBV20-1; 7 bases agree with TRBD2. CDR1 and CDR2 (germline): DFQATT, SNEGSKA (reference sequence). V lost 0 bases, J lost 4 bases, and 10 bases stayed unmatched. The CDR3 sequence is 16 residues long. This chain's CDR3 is CSARDIGGSIADTQYF. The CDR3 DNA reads TGCAGTGCTAGAGATATCGGCGGGAGTATCGCAGATACGCAGTATTTT.

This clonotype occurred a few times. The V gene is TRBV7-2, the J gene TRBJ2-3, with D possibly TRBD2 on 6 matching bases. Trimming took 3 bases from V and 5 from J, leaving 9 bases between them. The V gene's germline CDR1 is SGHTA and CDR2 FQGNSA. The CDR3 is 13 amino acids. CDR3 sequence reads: CASSFEGGDTQYF. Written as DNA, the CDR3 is TGTGCCAGCAGCTTCGAGGGAGGAGATACGCAGTATTTT. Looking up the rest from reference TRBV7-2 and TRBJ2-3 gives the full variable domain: GAGVSQSPSNKVTEKGKDVELRCDPISGHTALYWYRQSLGQGLEFLIYFQGNSAPDKSGLPSDRFSAERTGGSVSTLTIQRTQQEDSAVYLCASSFEGGDTQYFGPGTRLTVL.

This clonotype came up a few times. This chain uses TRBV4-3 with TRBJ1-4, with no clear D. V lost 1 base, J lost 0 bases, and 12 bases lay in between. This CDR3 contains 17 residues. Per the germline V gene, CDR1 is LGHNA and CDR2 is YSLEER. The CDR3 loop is CASSQVGRLATNEKLFF. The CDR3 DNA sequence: TGCGCCAGCAGCCAAGTTGGCAGACTTGCAACTAATGAAAAACTGTTTTTT.

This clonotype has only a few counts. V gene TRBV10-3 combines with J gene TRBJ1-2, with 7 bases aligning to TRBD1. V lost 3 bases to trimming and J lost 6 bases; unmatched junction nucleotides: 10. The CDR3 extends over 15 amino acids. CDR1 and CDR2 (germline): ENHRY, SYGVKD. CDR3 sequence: CAISDIPGTEDGYTF. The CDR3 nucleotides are TGTGCCATCAGTGATATCCCAGGGACAGAGGATGGCTACACCTTC.

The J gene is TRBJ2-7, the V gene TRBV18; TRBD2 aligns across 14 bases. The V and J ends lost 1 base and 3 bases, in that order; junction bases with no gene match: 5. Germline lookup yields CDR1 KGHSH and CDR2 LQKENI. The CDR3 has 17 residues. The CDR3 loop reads CASSPQGLAGGLYEQYF. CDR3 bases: TGTGCCAGCTCACCACAAGGACTAGCGGGAGGCCTCTACGAGCAGTACTTC.

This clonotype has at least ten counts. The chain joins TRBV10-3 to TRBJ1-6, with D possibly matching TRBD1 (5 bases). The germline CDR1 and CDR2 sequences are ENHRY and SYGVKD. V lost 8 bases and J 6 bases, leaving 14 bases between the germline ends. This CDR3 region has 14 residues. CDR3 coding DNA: TGTGCCATCTCCTCAGGGACGAGTAATTCACCCCTCCACTTT. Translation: CAISSGTSNSPLHF.

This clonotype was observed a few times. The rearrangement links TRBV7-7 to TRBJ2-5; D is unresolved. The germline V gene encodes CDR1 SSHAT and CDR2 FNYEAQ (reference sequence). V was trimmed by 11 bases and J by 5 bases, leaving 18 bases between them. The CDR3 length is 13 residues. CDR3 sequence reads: CASSRSWDETQYF. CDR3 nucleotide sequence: TGTGCCTCTTCGAGATCATGGGATGAGACCCAGTACTTC.

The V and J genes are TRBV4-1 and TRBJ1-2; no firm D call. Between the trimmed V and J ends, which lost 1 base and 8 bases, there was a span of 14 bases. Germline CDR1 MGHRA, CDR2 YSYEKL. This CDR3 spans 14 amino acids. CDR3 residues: CASSQVGRSEGYTF. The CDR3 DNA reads TGCGCCAGCAGCCAAGTAGGGCGGAGTGAGGGCTACACCTTC.

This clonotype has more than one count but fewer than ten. Here the CDR3 reads CASSFRDRAPQYF. The CDR3 DNA sequence: TGTGCCAGCAGCTTTCGGGACAGAGCCCCCCAGTACTTC. This chain uses TRBV7-8 with TRBJ2-5, with TRBD1 matching over 7 bases. The junction had 7 bases not matched to a gene; V was cut back by 3 bases and J by 9 bases. The CDR3 is 13 amino acids. Germline assignment: CDR1 SGHVS and CDR2 FQNEAQ.

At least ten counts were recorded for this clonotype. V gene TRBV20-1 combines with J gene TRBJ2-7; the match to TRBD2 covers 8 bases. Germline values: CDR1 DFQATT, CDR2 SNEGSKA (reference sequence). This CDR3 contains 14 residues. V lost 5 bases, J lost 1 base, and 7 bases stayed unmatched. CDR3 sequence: CSASKLAASYEQYF. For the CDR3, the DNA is TGCAGTGCTTCCAAACTAGCGGCTTCCTACGAGCAGTACTTC.

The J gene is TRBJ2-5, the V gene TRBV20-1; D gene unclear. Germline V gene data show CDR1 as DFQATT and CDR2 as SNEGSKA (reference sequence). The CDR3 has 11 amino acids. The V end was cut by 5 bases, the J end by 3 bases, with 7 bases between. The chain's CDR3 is CSALKKETQYF. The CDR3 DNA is TGCAGTGCTCTAAAAAAAGAGACCCAGTACTTC.

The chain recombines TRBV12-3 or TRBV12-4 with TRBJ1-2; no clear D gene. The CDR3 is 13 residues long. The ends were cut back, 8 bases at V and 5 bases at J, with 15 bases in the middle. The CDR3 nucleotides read TGTGCCAGCGCACCTTTTGGGTGGTATGGCTACACCTTC. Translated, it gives CASAPFGWYGYTF.

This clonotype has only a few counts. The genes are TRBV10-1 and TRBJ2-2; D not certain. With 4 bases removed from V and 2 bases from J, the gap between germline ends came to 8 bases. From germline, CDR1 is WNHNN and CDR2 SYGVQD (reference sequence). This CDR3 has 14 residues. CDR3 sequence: CASSAGYNTGELFF. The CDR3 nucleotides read TGCGCCAGCAGTGCAGGATACAACACCGGGGAGCTGTTTTTT.

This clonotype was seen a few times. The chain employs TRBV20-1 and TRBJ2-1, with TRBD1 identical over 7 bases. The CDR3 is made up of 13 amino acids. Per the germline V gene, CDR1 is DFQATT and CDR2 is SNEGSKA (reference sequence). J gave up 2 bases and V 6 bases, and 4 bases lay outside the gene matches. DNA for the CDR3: TGCAGTGCGCCCGGGACAGCCTACAATGAGCAGTTCTTC. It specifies CSAPGTAYNEQFF.

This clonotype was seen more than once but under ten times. The CDR3 sequence: CASRLGFNQPQHF. The CDR3 nucleotides read TGTGCCAGCCGACTAGGATTCAATCAGCCCCAGCATTTT. This chain uses TRBV27 with TRBJ1-5; no firm D call. The CDR3 consists of 13 residues. Trimming cost V 8 bases and J 3 bases, with 11 bases left between them. Germline V CDR1 and CDR2: MNHEY, SMNVEV (reference sequence).

The CDR3 DNA reads as TGTGCCAGCAGCTTGTATGGGGAACCCTCTGGGGCCAACGTCCTGACTTTC. Translating gives CASSLYGEPSGANVLTF. This chain uses TRBV5-6 with TRBJ2-6; no reliable D call. CDR1 and CDR2 from the germline V gene are SGHDT and YYEEEE. V was pared by 1 base and J by 0 bases, with 11 bases between. The CDR3 is 17 amino acids.

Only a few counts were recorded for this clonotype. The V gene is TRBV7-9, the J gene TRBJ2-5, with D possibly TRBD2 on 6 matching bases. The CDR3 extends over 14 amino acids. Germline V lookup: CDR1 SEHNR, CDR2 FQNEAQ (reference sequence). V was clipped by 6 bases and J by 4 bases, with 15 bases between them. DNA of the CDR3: TGTGCCAGCAGTCAAACGAGGGGAGGAGAGACCCAGTACTTC. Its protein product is CASSQTRGGETQYF.

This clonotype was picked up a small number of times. This CDR3 reads CASSLDRLAGSYNEQFF. The CDR3 DNA reads as TGTGCCAGCAGCTTAGATCGACTAGCGGGCTCCTACAATGAGCAGTTCTTC. The rearrangement links TRBV11-2 to TRBJ2-1; TRBD2 matches at 10 bases. CDR1 and CDR2 (germline): SGHAT, FQNNGV. V shed 0 bases, J shed 0 bases, and the junction held 2 bases outside the gene matches. This CDR3 spans 17 amino acids. Using reference TRBV11-2 and TRBJ2-1 for the parts outside the CDR3, the full variable domain is EAGVAQSPRYKIIEKRQSVAFWCNPISGHATLYWYQQILGQGPKLLIQFQNNGVVDDSQLPKDRFSAERLKGVDSTLKIQPAKLEDSAVYLCASSLDRLAGSYNEQFFGPGTRLTVL.

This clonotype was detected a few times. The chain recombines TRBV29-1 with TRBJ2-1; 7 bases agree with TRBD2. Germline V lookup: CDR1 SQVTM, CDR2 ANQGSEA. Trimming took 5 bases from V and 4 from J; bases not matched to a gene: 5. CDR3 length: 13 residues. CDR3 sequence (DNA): TGCAGCGTTTCGGGACTACTTTACAATGAGCAGTTCTTC. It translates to CSVSGLLYNEQFF.

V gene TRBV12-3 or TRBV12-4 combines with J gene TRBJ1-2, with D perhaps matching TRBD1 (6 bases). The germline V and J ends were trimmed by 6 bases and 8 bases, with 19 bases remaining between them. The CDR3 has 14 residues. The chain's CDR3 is CASRAGTSESGYTF. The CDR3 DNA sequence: TGTGCCAGCAGGGCCGGGACATCGGAATCGGGCTACACCTTC.

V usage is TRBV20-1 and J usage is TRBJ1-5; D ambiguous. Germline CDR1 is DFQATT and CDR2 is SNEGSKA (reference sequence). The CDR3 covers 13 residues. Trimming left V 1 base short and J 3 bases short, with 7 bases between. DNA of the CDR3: TGCAGTGCTAGAGGGACGGACAATCAGCCCCAGCATTTT. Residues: CSARGTDNQPQHF.